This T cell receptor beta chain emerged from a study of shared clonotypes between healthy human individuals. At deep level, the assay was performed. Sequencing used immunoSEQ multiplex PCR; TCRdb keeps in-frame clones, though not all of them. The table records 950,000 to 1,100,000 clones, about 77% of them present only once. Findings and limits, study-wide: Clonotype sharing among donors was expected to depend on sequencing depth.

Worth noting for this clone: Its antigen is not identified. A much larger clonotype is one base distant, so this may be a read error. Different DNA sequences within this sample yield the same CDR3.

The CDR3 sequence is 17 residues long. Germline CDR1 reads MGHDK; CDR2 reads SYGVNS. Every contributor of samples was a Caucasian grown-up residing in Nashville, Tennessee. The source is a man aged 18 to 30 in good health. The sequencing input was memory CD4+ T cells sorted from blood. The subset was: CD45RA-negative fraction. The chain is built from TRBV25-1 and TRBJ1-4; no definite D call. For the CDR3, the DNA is TGTGCTAGCAGTGAACTGGAAGGTACTGGTTTTAATGAAAAACTGTTTTTT. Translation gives CASSELEGTGFNEKLFF.